These T cell receptor beta chains were read from a single sample in a study of human T cells and chemical hapten exposure. TCRdb re-derived calls from the RACE reads in MiXCR, one entry per CDR3 protein. The sample yields roughly 130,000 distinct CDR3 sequences, around 11% seen once. The source was whole blood, collected in connection with sensitization to the hapten diphenylcyclopropenone (DPC). These receptors were taken from a woman aged 45-59 years with alopecia areata. Some clones in this sample may be carry-over from other donors' samples. CDR3s include the opening cysteine and the closing phenylalanine or tryptophan. Fields, in order: CDR3 length, V gene, clone size, J gene, D gene, CDR3 protein, CDR3 DNA. A D gene is named only where the DNA matches it firmly. The listing skips clone size in some rows; elsewhere it reads once, few, many or a size class.

14	TRBV20-1	few	TRBJ1-1	TRBD1	CSATQGAMNTEAFF	TGCAGTGCTACCCAGGGGGCGATGAACACTGAAGCTTTCTTT
17	TRBV5-1	-	TRBJ2-3	TRBD2	CASSGGLAGIFTDTQYF	TGCGCCAGCAGCGGGGGACTAGCGGGAATTTTTACAGATACGCAGTATTTT
19	TRBV27	few	TRBJ1-4	TRBD1	CASSPRVGTGLSTNEKLFF	TGTGCCAGCAGTCCCCGTGTAGGGACAGGGCTTTCAACTAATGAAAAACTGTTTTTT
14	TRBV18	few	TRBJ2-7	TRBD2	CASSPGTSFYEQYF	TGTGCCAGCTCACCGGGGACTAGTTTCTACGAGCAGTACTTC
13	TRBV29-1	-	TRBJ1-3	-	CSGESLSGNTIYF	TGCAGCGGTGAGTCGCTGTCTGGAAACACCATATATTTT
13	TRBV7-9	-	TRBJ1-2	TRBD1	CASSPTGGDGYTF	TGTGCCAGCAGCCCGACAGGGGGCGATGGCTACACCTTC
13	TRBV3-1	many	TRBJ1-2	-	CASSQVRAHGYTF	TGTGCCAGCAGCCAAGTCAGGGCTCATGGCTACACCTTC
16	TRBV28	many	TRBJ2-7	-	CASSLGKSGHSYEQYF	TGTGCCAGCAGTTTAGGTAAATCGGGACACTCCTACGAGCAGTACTTC
13	TRBV5-4	few	TRBJ2-5	-	CASSGPESETQYF	TGTGCCAGCAGCGGGCCCGAGAGTGAGACCCAGTACTTC
13	TRBV28	few	TRBJ2-5	-	CASSRNGQETQYF	TGTGCCAGCAGTCGGAACGGCCAAGAGACCCAGTACTTC
17	TRBV7-9	-	TRBJ1-5	-	CASSGAAGPYSNQPQHF	TGTGCCAGCAGCGGCGCGGCAGGCCCTTATAGCAATCAGCCCCAGCATTTT
17	TRBV6-5	few	TRBJ1-4	-	CASSYFRDTATNEKLFF	TGTGCCAGCAGTTACTTTCGGGACACTGCAACTAATGAAAAACTGTTTTTT
13	TRBV20-1	few	TRBJ1-1	-	CSARGGVGTEAFF	TGCAGTGCTAGAGGAGGGGTAGGCACTGAAGCTTTCTTT
11	TRBV2	few	TRBJ2-3	-	CASSNTDTQYF	TGTGCCAGCAGCAACACAGATACGCAGTATTTT
13	TRBV18	many	TRBJ1-6	-	CASSNDRNSPLHF	TGTGCCAGCTCAAATGACAGGAATTCACCCCTCCACTTT
15	TRBV9	many	TRBJ2-3	TRBD1	CASSVGGQGPDTQYF	TGTGCCAGCAGCGTAGGCGGACAGGGACCGGATACGCAGTATTTT
14	TRBV28	few	TRBJ2-3	TRBD2	CASSFGAGADTQYF	TGTGCCAGCAGTTTCGGAGCGGGAGCAGATACGCAGTATTTT
10	TRBV6-2/TRBV6-3	-	TRBJ1-1	-	CASGRTEAFF	TGTGCCAGCGGTCGTACTGAAGCTTTCTTT
14	TRBV10-2	few	TRBJ1-1	-	CASSVWDKNTEAFF	TGCGCCAGCAGTGTATGGGACAAGAACACTGAAGCTTTCTTT
15	TRBV6-2/TRBV6-3	-	TRBJ1-5	-	CASTLFGGGNQPQHF	TGTGCCAGCACCCTATTCGGAGGTGGCAATCAGCCCCAGCATTTT
14	TRBV7-9	few	TRBJ2-7	-	CASSSQQVSHEQYF	TGTGCCAGCAGCTCACAACAGGTGTCCCACGAGCAGTACTTC
12	TRBV20-1	-	TRBJ1-1	-	CSARGWVGEAFF	TGCAGTGCTAGAGGTTGGGTCGGTGAAGCTTTCTTT
15	TRBV6-2/TRBV6-3	many	TRBJ2-1	TRBD2	CASSYSLAGGNEQFF	TGTGCCAGCAGTTACAGTCTAGCGGGAGGCAATGAGCAGTTCTTC
11	TRBV2	many	TRBJ1-2	-	CASGQNYGYTF	TGTGCCAGTGGACAGAACTATGGCTACACCTTC
13	TRBV28	many	TRBJ2-7	-	CASSQGPVYEQYF	TGTGCCAGCAGTCAGGGACCAGTCTACGAGCAGTACTTC
15	TRBV12-5	few	TRBJ2-1	TRBD2	CASGPPWEGNNEQFF	TGTGCTAGTGGCCCCCCGTGGGAGGGGAACAATGAGCAGTTCTTC
15	TRBV29-1	few	TRBJ2-1	-	CSVERGAAGENEQFF	TGCAGCGTTGAACGGGGGGCGGCGGGTGAGAATGAGCAGTTCTTC
20	TRBV7-2	many	TRBJ2-3	TRBD2	CASSLRSRAGVGRNTDTQYF	TGTGCCAGCAGCTTAAGGTCTCGAGCGGGAGTGGGTCGGAACACAGATACGCAGTATTTT
14	TRBV5-6	-	TRBJ2-3	-	CASSLPTNADTQYF	TGTGCCAGCAGCTTGCCCACTAACGCAGATACGCAGTATTTT
14	TRBV20-1	-	TRBJ1-1	-	CSARVVRGGTEAFF	TGCAGTGCTAGAGTCGTAAGGGGAGGGACTGAAGCTTTCTTT
13	TRBV7-9	few	TRBJ1-5	-	CASSLVGGRERLF	TGTGCCAGCAGCTTAGTGGGGGGGCGCGAGCGTTTGTTT
14	TRBV12-3/TRBV12-4	-	TRBJ2-1	TRBD1	CASKGRGRGNEQFF	TGTGCCAGCAAGGGCAGGGGGCGCGGTAATGAGCAGTTCTTC
13	TRBV11-1	many	TRBJ2-1	-	CASRHTGPGEQFF	TGTGCCAGCAGACATACCGGGCCGGGTGAGCAGTTCTTC
14	TRBV28	many	TRBJ2-7	TRBD1	CATATGTGSYEQYF	TGTGCCACCGCCACCGGGACAGGCTCCTACGAGCAGTACTTC
15	TRBV28	few	TRBJ1-3	-	CASSFGGAGGNTIYF	TGTGCCAGCAGTTTCGGGGGGGCTGGAGGAAACACCATATATTTT
15	TRBV2	-	TRBJ1-2	-	CASSEFKITNYGYTF	TGTGCCAGCAGTGAATTTAAGATAACAAACTATGGCTACACCTTC
12	TRBV7-9	-	TRBJ1-6	-	CASSWDNSPLHF	TGTGCCAGCAGCTGGGACAATTCACCCCTCCACTTT
14	TRBV3-1	few	TRBJ2-2	-	CASSQVLRPGELFF	TGTGCCAGCAGCCAAGTACTCCGGCCCGGGGAGCTGTTTTTT
14	TRBV20-1	few	TRBJ1-1	TRBD1	CSAATGGMNTEAFF	TGCAGTGCAGCGACAGGGGGCATGAACACTGAAGCTTTCTTT
15	TRBV9	few	TRBJ2-5	TRBD1	CASSFGTGNMETQYF	TGTGCCAGCAGCTTTGGGACAGGGAATATGGAGACCCAGTACTTC
18	TRBV6-6	many	TRBJ1-5	TRBD1	CASSFSDRGQPSNQPQHF	TGTGCCAGCAGTTTCTCGGACAGGGGCCAACCGAGCAATCAGCCCCAGCATTTT
12	TRBV27	-	TRBJ2-1	TRBD2	CASRSRTSVPFF	TGTGCCAGCAGATCGAGGACTAGCGTCCCGTTCTTC